This T cell receptor (beta chain) was identified in a study of blood T cell repertoires in COVID-19. Study-level information: Samples taken during acute and convalescent COVID-19 were collected in the United States, Italy and Spain. Nucleic acid was either cDNA or gDNA, and it came from T cells, B-cell-depleted T cells, or PBMCs.

In the original processing: Researchers report that nucleated cell counts were estimated from reference gene primer amplification. Using immunoSEQ multiplex PCR, the repertoire was profiled, and TCRdb retains in-frame clones only, with some absent. D and trimming come from the DNA, and the V and J calls and clone size come from that table. The data contain about 44,000 clones, 82% of them singletons. Germline CDR1 GTSNPN, CDR2 SVGIG (reference sequence). This CDR3 has 15 residues. V lost 1 base and J 3 bases, leaving 13 bases between the germline ends. Input material: peripheral blood. The source is a woman aged 70-85 years with acute or convalescent COVID-19. The chain links TRBV30 to TRBJ2-1; D is perhaps TRBD2 (6 bases). The CDR3 nucleotides read TGTGCCTGGAGTGCCTACGCGGGGCACTACAATGAGCAGTTCTTC. It codes for CAWSAYAGHYNEQFF.